A single sample is the source of the 23 T cell receptor beta chains below, sequenced in a study of blood T cells in healthy people across ages (dated by TCRdb to between 2015 and 2017). Libraries came from 5' RACE. The instrument was an Illumina HiSeq 2500. A second PCR of about 6 to 12 cycles was performed with a sample-barcoded 5' primer and a J-beta primer mix. TCRdb cleaned the public reads at Q25 with fastp, built clones with MiXCR and kept in-frame beta chains. Identical CDR3 proteins give one entry, which carries the most common genes and DNA. A total of about 600,000 distinct CDR3 sequences appear in this sample, around 48% of them only once. The ten largest clonotypes hold approximately 23% of the sample. The source material was blood. Receptor source: an elderly man in good health.

The rearrangement joins TRBV29-1 to TRBJ2-7, with TRBD1 matching over 7 bases. J was trimmed by 4 bases and V by 0 bases; bases with no gene match: 9. The CDR3 has 15 amino acids. Germline lookup yields CDR1 SQVTM and CDR2 ANQGSEA. The CDR3 DNA reads as TGCAGCGTTGAAGATAGACAGGGTGGAGGTTACGAGCAGTACTTC. This gives the protein CSVEDRQGGGYEQYF.

The chain links TRBV20-1 to TRBJ2-7; D is unclear. This CDR3 is 13 amino acids long. V gave up 5 bases and J gave up 0 bases, with 11 bases separating them. Germline loops: CDR1 DFQATT, CDR2 SNEGSKA (reference sequence). CDR3 nucleotides: TGCAGTGCTGGCGGATCCTACTCCTACGAGCAGTACTTC. Its translation is CSAGGSYSYEQYF.

The chain couples TRBV14 to TRBJ2-7; D unresolved. The CDR3 is made up of 14 amino acids. Germline CDR1 SGHDN, CDR2 FVKESK. Trimming took off 0 bases at V and 2 bases at J, with 8 bases between the two ends. As DNA, the CDR3 is TGTGCCAGCAGCCAAGACGGACGGGCCTACGAGCAGTACTTC. Protein product: CASSQDGRAYEQYF.

This clonotype occurred once. CDR3 coding DNA: TGTGCCAGCAGTTACGCCTGGGCGGAGGCCCAGTACTTC. Encoded protein: CASSYAWAEAQYF. This chain uses TRBV6-6 with TRBJ2-5; TRBD2 might be the D (5 bases). The V and J ends lost 2 bases and 9 bases respectively, with 13 bases between them. Germline CDR1 is MNHNY and CDR2 is SVGAGI (reference sequence). This CDR3 spans 13 amino acids.

This clonotype was seen a handful of times. In DNA, the CDR3 is TGTGCCAGCAGTTTATCGACGGACTACGAGCAGTACTTC. Its protein product is CASSLSTDYEQYF. The chain couples TRBV27 to TRBJ2-7; D uncertain. The V gene lost 0 bases and the J gene lost 3 bases, with 6 bases spanning the gap. CDR1 is MNHEY and CDR2 is SMNVEV in the germline V gene (reference sequence). CDR3 length equals 13 residues.

The chain uses TRBV12-3 or TRBV12-4 and TRBJ2-1; D perhaps matches TRBD1 (6 bases). Trimming cost V 6 bases and J 2 bases, with 17 bases left between them. This CDR3 spans 16 amino acids. The CDR3 coding sequence is TGTGCCAGCAGCCGTGGACAGTTAAACGCCTACAATGAGCAGTTCTTC. Translating gives CASSRGQLNAYNEQFF.

This chain joins TRBV20-1 and TRBJ2-7; unclear D gene. Germline CDR1 reads DFQATT; CDR2 reads SNEGSKA (reference sequence). CDR3 length: 11 amino acids. Trimming took 1 base from V and 7 from J, leaving 8 bases between them. CDR3 bases: TGCAGTGCTAGAGTTGGCAATGAGCAGTACTTC. This sequence encodes CSARVGNEQYF.

This clonotype has at least ten counts. The chain has TRBV6-5 and TRBJ2-1; 14 nucleotides line up with TRBD2. The CDR3 sequence is 18 residues long. The germline gives CDR1 MNHEY, CDR2 SVGAGI. J lost 1 base, V lost 6 bases, and 8 bases had no gene match. The CDR3 coding sequence is TGTGCCAGCAGCCCGGGACTAGCGGGGGTTGGATCCTACAATGAGCAGTTCTTC. Amino acid sequence: CASSPGLAGVGSYNEQFF.

The gene calls are TRBV6-2 or TRBV6-3 and TRBJ2-7, with 7 bases identical to TRBD1. This CDR3 spans 16 amino acids. V was clipped by 0 bases and J by 1 base; unmatched bases: 6. Germline-derived CDR1 and CDR2 are MNHEY and SVGEGT. The CDR3 region is CASSYSGQERSYEQYF. DNA for the CDR3: TGTGCCAGCAGTTACTCCGGACAGGAGAGGTCCTACGAGCAGTACTTC.

J is TRBJ2-3 and V is TRBV25-1; the match to TRBD2 covers 13 bases. This CDR3 is 17 amino acids long. The junction had 8 bases not matched to a gene; V was cut back by 4 bases and J by 4 bases. Germline loops: CDR1 MGHDK, CDR2 SYGVNS. The CDR3 nucleotides read TGTGCCAGCAGTGCTGTCGGACTAGCGGGAGCATCAGATACGCAGTATTTT. Translated, it gives CASSAVGLAGASDTQYF.

The chain joins TRBV29-1 to TRBJ1-1; 10 nucleotides line up with TRBD1. Trimming removed 6 bases from V and 3 bases from J; junction bases left unmatched: 7. CDR3 length: 14 amino acids. Germline-derived CDR1 and CDR2 are SQVTM and ANQGSEA. CDR3 protein: CSVRQGARDTEAFF. In DNA form, the CDR3 reads TGCAGCGTCCGACAGGGGGCACGGGACACTGAAGCTTTCTTT.

This clonotype was seen a few times. The J gene is TRBJ2-1, the V gene TRBV20-1, with 9 bases lining up with TRBD1. Trimming removed 0 bases from V and 4 bases from J; junction bases left unmatched: 4. CDR1 and CDR2 (germline): DFQATT, SNEGSKA (reference sequence). CDR3 size: 15 residues. The DNA of the CDR3 is TGCAGTGCTAGAGATATAGGGACAGGGTACAATGAGCAGTTCTTC. Amino acids: CSARDIGTGYNEQFF.

This clonotype has more than one count but fewer than ten. V usage is TRBV7-2 and J usage is TRBJ1-4, with D uncertain. In germline, CDR1 is SGHTA, CDR2 FQGNSA. With 1 base removed from V and 8 bases from J, the gap between germline ends came to 11 bases. The CDR3 is 14 residues long. CDR3 DNA sequence: TGTGCCAGCAGCTTAGTTGTAGGATTGGAAAAACTGTTTTTT. Translated, it gives CASSLVVGLEKLFF.

This chain links TRBV2 with TRBJ1-1, with 7 bases that match TRBD1. Trimming cost V 9 bases and J 4 bases; bases outside gene matches: 8. Per germline, CDR1 SNHLY and CDR2 FYNNEI. There are 13 residues in the CDR3. The CDR3 here is CASDRAGVTEAFF. The CDR3 DNA sequence: TGTGCCAGTGACAGGGCCGGCGTCACTGAAGCTTTCTTT.

This chain uses TRBV20-1 with TRBJ2-1; D could derive from TRBD1 or TRBD2 (6 bases each). The germline V gene encodes CDR1 DFQATT and CDR2 SNEGSKA (reference sequence). The CDR3 consists of 15 residues. V lost 5 bases and J lost 7, with 21 bases in between. The CDR3 loop is CSAGGGPPINNEQFF. As DNA, the CDR3 is TGCAGTGCTGGAGGGGGGCCTCCGATAAATAATGAGCAGTTCTTC.

The genes are TRBV27 and TRBJ1-4; D is unclear. Germline loops: CDR1 MNHEY, CDR2 SMNVEV (reference sequence). The CDR3 spans 13 residues. With 6 bases removed from V and 8 bases from J, the gap between germline ends came to 13 bases. CDR3 DNA: TGTGCCAGCAGCCCTCGGGTGATGGAAAAACTGTTTTTT. This encodes CASSPRVMEKLFF. The variable domain in full, completed from reference TRBV27 and TRBJ1-4, reads EAQVTQNPRYLITVTGKKLTVTCSQNMNHEYMSWYRQDPGLGLRQIYYSMNVEVTDKGDVPEGYKVSRKEKRNFPLILESPSPNQTSLYFCASSPRVMEKLFFGSGTQLSVL.

The chain uses TRBV6-6 and TRBJ1-1, with a possible D match to TRBD1 (5 bases). The CDR3 spans 15 residues. The V and J ends lost 5 bases and 1 base respectively, with 14 bases between them. The germline V gene encodes CDR1 MNHNY and CDR2 SVGAGI (reference sequence). The CDR3 DNA reads as TGTGCCAGCAGTATAACAGGATCATGGAACACTGAAGCTTTCTTT. Translated: CASSITGSWNTEAFF.

The chain carries TRBV18 and TRBJ2-7, with D tentatively TRBD1 (6 bases). Germline CDR1 KGHSH, CDR2 LQKENI. The CDR3 has 14 residues. The ends were cut back, 5 bases at V and 0 bases at J, with 11 bases in the middle. The CDR3, as DNA: TGTGCCAGCTCATGGGACACTGCCTCCTACGAGCAGTACTTC. Its protein product is CASSWDTASYEQYF.

This clonotype was counted a few times. The V and J genes are TRBV29-1 and TRBJ2-5, with 8 positions matching TRBD1. This CDR3 spans 12 amino acids. Germline-derived CDR1 and CDR2 are SQVTM and ANQGSEA. After removal of 5 bases from V and 5 bases from J, the junction contained 4 bases not matched to a gene. CDR3 residues: CSVSGGGETQYF. DNA of the CDR3: TGCAGCGTTTCAGGGGGCGGTGAGACCCAGTACTTC.

The chain recombines TRBV4-1 with TRBJ2-3; tentatively, D is TRBD1 or TRBD2 (5 bases each). Germline values: CDR1 MGHRA, CDR2 YSYEKL. The V and J ends lost 1 base and 4 bases respectively, with 12 bases between them. This CDR3 has 15 amino acids. The CDR3 spells CASSQGRLGPDTQYF. CDR3 in DNA: TGCGCCAGCAGCCAAGGGCGGTTGGGACCAGATACGCAGTATTTT.

This clonotype came up a few times. For the CDR3, the DNA is TGTGCCAGCAGTGGCGGTCAGGGCGTAAAGGGCTACACCTTC. Protein product: CASSGGQGVKGYTF. This rearrangement joins TRBV2 to TRBJ1-2, with D perhaps TRBD1 (5 bases). Germline CDR1 and CDR2: SNHLY and FYNNEI. V lost 4 bases and J 8 bases, leaving 17 bases between the germline ends. The CDR3 covers 14 residues.

The chain couples TRBV4-2 to TRBJ2-1; 7 bases align to TRBD2. V lost 4 bases to trimming and J lost 2 bases; unmatched junction nucleotides: 11. Germline V gene lookup returns CDR1 LGHNA and CDR2 YNFKEQ. CDR3 length: 17 amino acids. CDR3 loop: CASSRRIAAGAYNEQFF. DNA for the CDR3: TGTGCCAGCAGCCGAAGAATCGCGGCGGGAGCCTACAATGAGCAGTTCTTC.

The chain uses TRBV4-3 and TRBJ2-3, with TRBD2 matching 10 bases. CDR1 and CDR2 (germline): LGHNA, YSLEER. The CDR3 sequence is 17 residues long. After removal of 2 bases from V and 5 bases from J, the junction contained 10 bases not matched to a gene. The CDR3 DNA is TGCGCCAGCAGCCAATTATCCAGCGGGAGGGCGGGAGATACGCAGTATTTT. It encodes CASSQLSSGRAGDTQYF.